Listed here are 21 T cell receptor beta chains from one sample, sequenced in a study of blood T cell repertoires in COVID-19. Sequencing was performed with immunoSEQ multiplex PCR; in TCRdb, only in-frame clones are kept and a portion is missing. The sample contains a few hundred thousand clones, roughly 90% of which appear only once. Sample: PBMCs or T cells enriched from blood (not recorded which). Receptor source: a woman between 25 and 40 years old who had been exposed to COVID-19.

The chain is built from TRBV5-1 and TRBJ1-1, with TRBD1 identical over 9 bases. Per germline, CDR1 SGHRS and CDR2 YFSETQ. This CDR3 comprises 14 residues. Trimming took 2 bases from V and 6 from J; bases not matched to a gene: 5. This CDR3 is CASSLGQGWSEAFF. The CDR3 DNA sequence: TGCGCCAGCAGCTTAGGACAGGGGTGGTCTGAAGCTTTCTTT. Using reference TRBV5-1 and TRBJ1-1 for the parts outside the CDR3, the full variable domain is KAGVTQTPRYLIKTRGQQVTLSCSPISGHRSVSWYQQTPGQGLQFLFEYFSETQRNKGNFPGRFSGRQFSNSRSEMNVSTLELGDSALYLCASSLGQGWSEAFFGQGTRLTVV.

V is TRBV25-1 and J is TRBJ1-4; TRBD1 matches 8 bases. The CDR3 extends over 16 amino acids. Trimming cost V 3 bases and J 4 bases; bases outside gene matches: 7. Looked up from germline, CDR1 is MGHDK and CDR2 is SYGVNS. The CDR3 nucleotides read TGTGCCAGCAGTGACCCTCAGGGGGCGCTTAATGAAAAACTGTTTTTT. It is translated as CASSDPQGALNEKLFF.

The rearrangement uses TRBV10-3 and TRBJ2-1; 7 bases are shared with TRBD1. The V and J ends lost 5 bases and 5 bases, in that order; junction bases with no gene match: 9. The CDR3 spans 15 residues. CDR1 is ENHRY, CDR2 SYGVKD, per germline. CDR3 protein: CAISRQGRDNNEQFF. The DNA of the CDR3 is TGTGCCATCAGTAGACAGGGAAGGGACAACAATGAGCAGTTCTTC.

This clone was recorded a few times. The chain joins TRBV29-1 to TRBJ1-2; D unclear. The CDR3 extends over 13 amino acids. Germline CDR1 reads SQVTM; CDR2 reads ANQGSEA. V lost 4 bases, J lost 3 bases, and 12 bases lay in between. The CDR3 DNA reads TGCAGCGTTGCAGCGGGCAACGACTATGGCTACACCTTC. Translating gives CSVAAGNDYGYTF.

The chain links TRBV30 to TRBJ1-2; unclear D gene. CDR1 GTSNPN and CDR2 SVGIG come from the germline V gene (reference sequence). This CDR3 is 11 amino acids long. Trimming left V 6 bases short and J 2 bases short, with 7 bases between. DNA of the CDR3: TGTGCCTGTACTGAAAACTATGGCTACACCTTC. It encodes CACTENYGYTF.

This clone showed up just once. The chain is built from TRBV29-1 and TRBJ2-1, with D perhaps TRBD2 (5 bases). V gave up 3 bases and J gave up 7 bases, with 13 bases separating them. The CDR3 has 13 amino acids. Germline CDR1 SQVTM, CDR2 ANQGSEA. This chain's CDR3 is CSVDGLAGNEQFF. The CDR3 DNA reads as TGCAGCGTTGATGGGCTAGCCGGGAATGAGCAGTTCTTC.

This chain uses TRBV28 with TRBJ1-3, with D possibly matching TRBD1 (5 bases). V lost 11 bases and J 1 base, leaving 9 bases between the germline ends. Germline CDR1 is MDHEN and CDR2 is SYDVKM. The CDR3 contains 12 residues. This chain's CDR3 is CAGGASGNTIYF. In DNA, the CDR3 is TGTGCCGGCGGGGCGTCTGGAAACACCATATATTTT.

V gene TRBV12-3 or TRBV12-4 combines with J gene TRBJ1-2; a weak D match, TRBD1 (5 bases). This CDR3 comprises 12 residues. V was shortened by 3 bases and J by 5 bases, with 7 bases between the two germline ends. The CDR3 DNA is TGTGCCAGCAGTTTTGGGGCGTATGGCTACACCTTC. Protein: CASSFGAYGYTF.

The rearrangement links TRBV29-1 to TRBJ2-3; 9 positions agree with TRBD2. There are 15 residues in the CDR3. Germline trimming cut 4 bases from V and 1 base from J; bases unmatched to any gene: 6. Germline CDR1 SQVTM, CDR2 ANQGSEA. The CDR3 region has the DNA TGCAGCGTTGTTGCGGGAGGGGTAGGCACAGATACGCAGTATTTT. Translating gives CSVVAGGVGTDTQYF.

The V and J genes are TRBV15 and TRBJ2-7, with 7 bases identical to TRBD2. This CDR3 has 15 residues. The J segment lost 2 bases and the V segment lost 4 bases, leaving 8 bases of the junction unmatched. Germline CDR1 reads LNHNV; CDR2 reads YYDKDF (reference sequence). CDR3 in amino acids: CATSTRGAGTYEQYF. CDR3 DNA: TGTGCCACCAGCACCCGCGGAGCGGGAACCTACGAGCAGTACTTC.

CDR3 nucleotide sequence: TGTGCCAGCGCATCGCCGGTCGGGGAAAAACTGTTTTTT. Its protein is CASASPVGEKLFF. The chain uses TRBV19 and TRBJ1-4; D gene ambiguous. V dropped 9 bases and J dropped 8 bases, with 16 bases sitting between them. The CDR3 consists of 13 residues. CDR1 is LNHDA and CDR2 is SQIVND in the germline V gene (reference sequence).

The rearrangement uses TRBV12-3 or TRBV12-4 and TRBJ2-5; no reliable D call. V shed 6 bases and J shed 4 bases, with 9 bases lying between them. The CDR3 is 12 amino acids. The CDR3 region has the DNA TGTGCCAGCAGGTTCGGTCTAGAGACCCAGTACTTC. It codes for CASRFGLETQYF.

This clone was detected only once. V usage is TRBV28 and J usage is TRBJ2-5; no definite D call. Germline assignment: CDR1 MDHEN and CDR2 SYDVKM. This CDR3 is built from 11 residues. Trimming took off 6 bases at V and 5 bases at J, with 7 bases between the two ends. The CDR3 DNA is TGTGCCAGCAGAGAGAAGGAGACCCAGTACTTC. Translating it yields CASREKETQYF.

The chain is built from TRBV2 and TRBJ1-2; 8 positions agree with TRBD1. With V trimmed by 1 base and J by 3 bases, 4 bases remained unmatched. Germline V gene data show CDR1 as SNHLY and CDR2 as FYNNEI. This CDR3 is 15 amino acids long. The CDR3 DNA is TGTGCCAGCAGTGAAGGACAGGGGATGGACTATGGCTACACCTTC. This encodes CASSEGQGMDYGYTF.

V usage is TRBV18 and J usage is TRBJ2-2, with 9 nucleotides matching TRBD1. CDR1 is KGHSH, CDR2 LQKENI, per germline. The CDR3 covers 16 residues. The trim removed 4 bases at V and 5 bases at J, leaving 8 bases unmatched. The CDR3 DNA reads TGTGCCAGCTCACTAAAGACAGGGGGAGCGACCGGGGAGCTGTTTTTT. This sequence encodes CASSLKTGGATGELFF.

The rearrangement joins TRBV6-4 to TRBJ1-1, with D maybe TRBD1 (6 bases). Trimming stripped 4 bases from V and 4 bases from J, with 16 bases between. CDR1 is MRHNA, CDR2 SNTAGT, per germline. The CDR3 runs 15 residues. The CDR3 sequence is CASSGPTGPGTEAFF. CDR3 DNA: TGTGCCAGCAGTGGACCGACAGGACCGGGCACTGAAGCTTTCTTT.

The chain uses TRBV7-9 and TRBJ2-5, with a possible D match to TRBD2 (5 bases). The germline gives CDR1 SEHNR, CDR2 FQNEAQ (reference sequence). CDR3 length equals 14 residues. V shed 3 bases and J shed 5 bases, with 13 bases lying between them. The CDR3 coding sequence is TGTGCCAGCAGCTTCCCGGCCCGCGGGGAGACCCAGTACTTC. Translation gives CASSFPARGETQYF.

The rearrangement uses TRBV19 and TRBJ1-2; D call uncertain. The CDR3 is 15 amino acids. Trimming took off 10 bases at V and 5 bases at J, with 23 bases between the two ends. Germline CDR1 LNHDA, CDR2 SQIVND (reference sequence). Written as DNA, the CDR3 is TGTGCCACCCGCCGAACCCAATTGGGGAGATATGGCTACACCTTC. This codes for CATRRTQLGRYGYTF.

This chain connects TRBV28 to TRBJ2-3; perhaps TRBD1 as D (6 bases). This CDR3 is 16 amino acids long. V was shortened by 5 bases and J by 5 bases, with 20 bases between the two germline ends. In germline, CDR1 is MDHEN, CDR2 SYDVKM. The CDR3 loop reads CASSPTPGRGGDTQYF. The CDR3 DNA is TGTGCCAGCAGTCCTACCCCGGGCAGGGGTGGAGATACGCAGTATTTT.

The rearrangement uses TRBV5-1 and TRBJ2-2; 8 bases fit TRBD1. The CDR3 extends over 17 amino acids. The J segment lost 3 bases and the V segment lost 6 bases, leaving 13 bases of the junction unmatched. CDR1 is SGHRS, CDR2 YFSETQ, per germline. The CDR3 sequence is CASTPVGQGGYTGELFF. The CDR3 DNA is TGCGCCAGCACCCCGGTAGGACAGGGAGGCTACACCGGGGAGCTGTTTTTT.

This sequence joins TRBV15 and TRBJ2-3; D is possibly TRBD1 (6 bases). In germline, CDR1 is LNHNV, CDR2 YYDKDF (reference sequence). V lost 2 bases, J lost 1 base, and 13 bases lay in between. This CDR3 is built from 16 residues. The CDR3, as DNA: TGTGCCACCAGCAGAACTCAGGGGTCGGGCACAGATACGCAGTATTTT. It codes for CATSRTQGSGTDTQYF.